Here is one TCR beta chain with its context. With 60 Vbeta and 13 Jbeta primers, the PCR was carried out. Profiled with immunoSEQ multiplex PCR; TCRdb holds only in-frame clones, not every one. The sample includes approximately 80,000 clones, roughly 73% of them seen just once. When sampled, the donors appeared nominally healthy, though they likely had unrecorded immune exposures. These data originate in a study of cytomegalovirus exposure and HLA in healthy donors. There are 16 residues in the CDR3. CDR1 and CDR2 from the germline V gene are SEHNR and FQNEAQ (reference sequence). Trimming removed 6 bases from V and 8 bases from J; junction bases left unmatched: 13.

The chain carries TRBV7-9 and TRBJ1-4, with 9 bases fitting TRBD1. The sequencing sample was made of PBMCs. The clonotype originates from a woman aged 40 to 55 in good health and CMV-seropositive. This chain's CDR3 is CASSYTPGQGTEKLFF. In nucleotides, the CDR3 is TGTGCCAGCAGTTATACACCGGGACAGGGTACCGAAAAACTGTTTTTT.